The sequence of this T cell receptor (beta chain) was determined in a study of blood T cell repertoires in COVID-19. Study-level information: Collection of acute and convalescent COVID-19 samples took place in the United States, Italy and Spain. PBMCs, B-cell-depleted T cells, or T cells were the source of the cDNA or gDNA that made up the material.

V gave up 6 bases and J gave up 3 bases; unmatched junction bases: 22. CDR3 size: 19 residues. Germline CDR1 is SGHDN and CDR2 is FVKESK. Per the original data handling: Nucleated cell counts were estimated from reference gene primer amplification. This table comes from immunoSEQ multiplex PCR, and its TCRdb copy is limited to in-frame clones, with some not included. V and J calls and clone size follow that table, whereas D and trimming were derived from the DNA. The sample includes almost 50,000 clones, 79% of them seen just once. The J gene is TRBJ2-7, the V gene TRBV14; 8 bases match TRBD1. This sequence was found in a man between 65 and 79 years old with acute or convalescent COVID-19. The material sequenced was peripheral blood. The DNA for the CDR3 is TGTGCCAGCAGTCCACATATATTTTATGGACAGGGAGGTGTCTACGAGCAGTACTTC. The encoded protein is CASSPHIFYGQGGVYEQYF.